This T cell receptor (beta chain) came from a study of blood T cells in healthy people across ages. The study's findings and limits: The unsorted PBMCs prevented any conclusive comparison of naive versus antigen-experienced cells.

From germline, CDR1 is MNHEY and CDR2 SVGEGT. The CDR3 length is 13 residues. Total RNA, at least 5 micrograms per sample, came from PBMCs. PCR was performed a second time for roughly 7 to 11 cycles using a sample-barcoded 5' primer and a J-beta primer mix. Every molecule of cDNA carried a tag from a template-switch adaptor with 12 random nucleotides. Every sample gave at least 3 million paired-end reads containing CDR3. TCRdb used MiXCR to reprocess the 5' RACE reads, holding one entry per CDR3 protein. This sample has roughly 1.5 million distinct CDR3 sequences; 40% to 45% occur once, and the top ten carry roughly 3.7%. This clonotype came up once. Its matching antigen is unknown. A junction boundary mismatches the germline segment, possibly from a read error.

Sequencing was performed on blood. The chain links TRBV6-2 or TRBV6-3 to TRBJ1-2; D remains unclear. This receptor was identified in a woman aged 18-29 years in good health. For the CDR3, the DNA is TGTGCCAACAGTTACTCGAGTAGAGTCGGCTACACCTTC. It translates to CANSYSSRVGYTF.